Shown below are 11 T cell receptor beta chains from a single sample sequenced in a study of response to subunit inactivated influenza vaccine. Using its own MiXCR run on the RT-PCR reads, TCRdb lists one record per CDR3 protein. The table has roughly 700,000 distinct CDR3 sequences, around 14% seen once. The sample consisted of PBMCs from blood, taken 14 to 15 days before vaccination. The receptors derive from a man aged 45-60 years who received an inactivated influenza vaccine.

This clonotype was counted only a few times. The chain has TRBV7-2 and TRBJ2-7; perhaps TRBD2 as D (6 bases). Trimming pared 1 base from V and 3 bases from J, leaving 16 bases between. Germline CDR1 SGHTA, CDR2 FQGNSA. The CDR3 is made up of 16 amino acids. In DNA, the CDR3 is TGTGCCAGCAGCTTAGGGTCCTCAGCGGAGGGCTACGAGCAGTACTTC. Protein: CASSLGSSAEGYEQYF.

This clonotype was picked up a small number of times. The genes are TRBV29-1 and TRBJ2-5; unclear D gene. The germline V gene has CDR1 SQVTM and CDR2 ANQGSEA. The CDR3 consists of 15 residues. The V gene lost 0 bases and the J gene lost 0 bases, with 11 bases spanning the gap. This chain's CDR3 is CSVEDRLMYQETQYF. CDR3 in DNA: TGCAGCGTTGAAGATAGGCTGATGTACCAAGAGACCCAGTACTTC.

This clonotype was recorded a few times. The DNA of the CDR3 is TGCAGCGTTTCGGGGGGCTCCTACGAGCAGTACTTC. Translated, it gives CSVSGGSYEQYF. This chain uses TRBV29-1 with TRBJ2-7, with 7 positions matching TRBD2. The CDR3 contains 12 residues. J was trimmed by 0 bases and V by 5 bases; bases with no gene match: 1. CDR1 SQVTM and CDR2 ANQGSEA come from the germline V gene.

In this sample, this clonotype turned up a few times. This sequence joins TRBV28 and TRBJ2-7; maybe TRBD1 (6 bases). The CDR3 sequence is 14 residues long. Deletions cut 7 bases from V and 3 bases from J, with 16 bases between. Germline CDR1 MDHEN, CDR2 SYDVKM. CDR3 nucleotide sequence: TGTGCCAGCACCGCGATTGGACAGAACTACGAGCAGTACTTC. Protein sequence: CASTAIGQNYEQYF.

This chain connects TRBV11-2 to TRBJ2-3; D call uncertain. This CDR3 has 13 residues. The V end was cut by 0 bases, the J end by 2 bases, with 3 bases between. Per germline, CDR1 SGHAT and CDR2 FQNNGV. In DNA, the CDR3 is TGTGCCAGCAGCTTAGAGCACACAGATACGCAGTATTTT. Encoded protein: CASSLEHTDTQYF.

This clonotype has more than one count but fewer than ten. V and J are TRBV6-1 and TRBJ2-6, with D possibly matching TRBD1 (5 bases). Germline-derived CDR1 and CDR2 are MNHNS and SASEGT. V lost 8 bases and J lost 0, with 17 bases in between. The length of the CDR3 is 17 residues. Written as DNA, the CDR3 is TGTGCCAGCGGACGATTACCCGACAGCTCTGGGGCCAACGTCCTGACTTTC. Encoded protein: CASGRLPDSSGANVLTF.

The J gene is TRBJ1-5, the V gene TRBV27; 9 nucleotides agree with TRBD1. The CDR3 is made up of 16 amino acids. The trim removed 1 base at V and 6 bases at J, leaving 7 bases unmatched. The germline CDR1 and CDR2 sequences are MNHEY and SMNVEV (reference sequence). The CDR3 sequence is CASSLLAGQGLQPQHF. DNA for the CDR3: TGTGCCAGCAGTTTATTGGCGGGACAGGGTCTTCAGCCCCAGCATTTT.

This clonotype was observed a few times. The chain combines TRBV11-1 with TRBJ2-2; 11 nucleotides match TRBD1. This CDR3 spans 18 amino acids. Unmatched junction bases numbered 7, after V lost 4 bases and J lost 0 bases. In germline, CDR1 is SGHAT, CDR2 FQDESV (reference sequence). DNA for the CDR3: TGTGCCAGCAGCTCCGGGACAGGGGGACCCTCGAACACCGGGGAGCTGTTTTTT. It specifies CASSSGTGGPSNTGELFF.

J is TRBJ2-5 and V is TRBV5-1; no clear D. The CDR3 has 15 residues. CDR1 is SGHRS and CDR2 is YFSETQ in the germline V gene. Trimming took off 3 bases at V and 0 bases at J, with 12 bases between the two ends. DNA for the CDR3: TGCGCCAGCAGCTCAGGAGCTAAGTACCAAGAGACCCAGTACTTC. Translated, it gives CASSSGAKYQETQYF. Looking up the rest from reference TRBV5-1 and TRBJ2-5 gives the full variable domain: KAGVTQTPRYLIKTRGQQVTLSCSPISGHRSVSWYQQTPGQGLQFLFEYFSETQRNKGNFPGRFSGRQFSNSRSEMNVSTLELGDSALYLCASSSGAKYQETQYFGPGTRLLVL.

In this sample, this clonotype turned up many times. As DNA, the CDR3 is TGTGCCAGCAGGGGAGGGACAGGGTTCACCGGGGAGCTGTTTTTT. Translating it yields CASRGGTGFTGELFF. The chain links TRBV12-3 or TRBV12-4 to TRBJ2-2, with TRBD1 matching 9 bases. The V and J ends lost 6 bases and 4 bases, in that order; junction bases with no gene match: 6. This CDR3 is built from 15 residues.

The gene calls are TRBV6-1 and TRBJ2-5; D possibly uses TRBD1 or TRBD2 (5 bases each). The V end was cut by 8 bases, the J end by 2 bases, with 15 bases between. This CDR3 contains 14 residues. Germline CDR1 is MNHNS and CDR2 is SASEGT. CDR3 nucleotide sequence: TGTGCCAGCTTCCCCGGGGCAAGACAAGAGACCCAGTACTTC. It encodes CASFPGARQETQYF.